This T cell receptor beta chain was sequenced during a study of T-cell reconstitution after alpha-beta-depleted transplantation in children. Study-level points and caveats: T-cell counts and diversity at one year following transplant were attributed mainly to newly produced T cells. In patients about two months after transplant, alpha-beta T cells reportedly arose from several hundred expanded graft clones.

Trimming removed 0 bases at V and 7 bases at J, with 13 bases between. The CDR3 sequence is 16 residues long. The germline gives CDR1 MGHRA, CDR2 YSYEKL. In this sample, this clonotype turned up a few times. Its antigen is not known. TCRbeta library preparation incorporated unique molecular identifiers. TCRdb itself ran the PCR reads through MiXCR, one entry per CDR3 protein. The table lists a few hundred thousand distinct CDR3 sequences, 43% of them singletons. This chain links TRBV4-1 with TRBJ1-6, with D unclear. The TCR originated in a girl aged 2-9 years with aplastic anemia, due to receive a stem cell transplant. The sample was PBMCs, taken before TCRalphabeta/CD19-depleted stem cell transplant. CDR3 residues: CASSQDNGVDNSPLHF. CDR3 coding DNA: TGCGCCAGCAGCCAAGATAATGGGGTAGACAATTCACCCCTCCACTTT.